This TCR beta chain is drawn from a study of T cells in Graves' hyperthyroidism and ophthalmopathy (dated by TCRdb to about 2019). In the study overall: Peripheral blood was sampled at the time of initial diagnosis, prior to any treatment. To identify distinguishing TCR V-J signatures, a discovery cohort of about 100 patients was used, comprising 40 to 45 with Graves' ophthalmopathy and roughly 60 with stable Graves' hyperthyroidism. Prospective prediction of ophthalmopathy was tested in an independent validation cohort of some 19 hyperthyroidism patients and approximately 17 patients who later progressed to ophthalmopathy. The 100 or so discovery patients were divided at random into training and test sets in a 7:3 ratio. The study also compared thyroid tissue and blood T-cell repertoires from about six Graves' hyperthyroidism patients. After sampling, hyperthyroidism patients received methimazole starting at 30 mg daily, and ophthalmopathy patients received high-dose intravenous methylprednisolone. TCR Vbeta CDR3 sequencing of approximately 140 peripheral blood samples (approximately 44 ophthalmopathy, over 70 hyperthyroidism and around 17 progressor patients) is reported in the paper. General findings and caveats noted by the study authors: Most expanded thyroid clonotypes (frequency above 0.001) were also detected in blood, suggesting blood repertoires may reflect thyroid immune responses. In validation, the model predicted progression to ophthalmopathy with just under 71% sensitivity and roughly 75% specificity, a median of around six months before onset. In cross-validation, a model built on a 13 V-J signature told ophthalmopathy apart from stable hyperthyroidism with 87.88% sensitivity and 81% to 82% specificity, and in testing the same model reached 80%/75%. Sample size was not statistically predetermined, and investigators were not blinded to group allocation.

A distance of 12 bases separates the germline ends of V and J, which lose 3 bases and 0 bases respectively. From cysteine to phenylalanine, the CDR3 is 15 amino acids long. Only the CDR3 part of the read is kept: 45 bases, read in frame from the first base. Looking up the germline V gene (reference sequence) yields CDR1 DFQATT and CDR2 SNEGSKA. This clonotype appeared many times. Which antigen it targets is not known. No qualities accompany the bases; no much larger clone lies one base away. The TCR beta CDR3 regions were amplified from RNA transcripts. A first-round RT-PCR of the TCR CDR3 used the HTBI primer set with the Qiagen OneStep RT-PCR kit. Libraries were constructed in a second round of multiplex PCR, after which size selection and purification were carried out. Sequencing of the libraries was done on an Illumina HiSeq2000 using paired-end 100 bp reads. As for the original processing: SOAPnuke was used to process the raw data, removing reads that contained adapters or uncalled bases, had a mean Phred below 15, or lacked an exact match to the constant primer or identifier. COPE v1.2.5 was used to merge the high-quality paired reads, and each unique nucleotide sequence was defined as a clonotype. Clonotypes were aligned to IMGT TRBV, TRBD and TRBJ reference segments using MiTCR v1.1. Only V-J combinations with frequency above 0.0001, covering approximately 99% of repertoires, were analysed. A TCS score was defined as the ratio between F50 (clonal expansion) and ExV (chaos), using BLOSUM62-based TCRdist between CDR3 peptides within each V-J. Welch's t-statistics and random forest reduced roughly 500 V-J features to 10 to 15, which were used in a naive Bayes classifier (R e1071). TCRdb reprocessing: public reads trimmed at Q25 with fastp, clones called with MiXCR, in-frame beta chains kept. Identical CDR3 proteins give one entry, which carries the most common genes and DNA. The V and J calls and clone size come from TCRdb's table, not from the authors' own analysis. The sample table lists hundreds of thousands of distinct CDR3 sequences, less than 15% of them with a count of one. 9.2% of the sample is held by the ten biggest clonotypes.

A patient counted as having stable Graves' hyperthyroidism if no progression to ophthalmopathy occurred over 18 months of follow-up. Hyperthyroidism patients were newly diagnosed, had a disease duration of under 2 months, and were aged 18 to 65 years. Any patient with an uncontrolled infection, another autoimmune disease, pregnancy or lactation was excluded. Clinical symptoms, serum thyroxine and TRAb, thyroid ultrasound, and orbital computed tomography formed the basis for the diagnoses. PBMCs were separated from approximately 9.9 ml of fresh peripheral blood using Ficoll-Paque density gradient centrifugation. Total RNA was extracted using Trizol reagent, and RNA quality was assessed on an Agilent 2100 Bioanalyzer.

Material for sequencing was blood. The rearranged chain carries TRBV20-1 and TRBJ2-1; no D gene can be assigned with confidence. The clonotype originates from a young woman with Graves' hyperthyroidism. The CDR3 region: CSARPSELSYNEQFF. The base sequence is TGCAGTGCTAGGCCCTCGGAACTCTCCTACAATGAGCAGTTCTTC.